The 29 T cell receptor beta chains listed next were all sequenced from one sample in a study of blood T cell repertoires in COVID-19. Only in-frame clones appear in the TCRdb table, and some are missing; sequencing was by immunoSEQ multiplex PCR. The profile shows over 450,000 clones, about 89% of them singletons. Sequencing was carried out using peripheral blood. These receptor sequences come from a woman aged 45-65 years with COVID-19, enrolled during active disease.

This clone was detected a few times. This chain uses TRBV19 with TRBJ1-1, with a tentative D call TRBD1 (5 bases). CDR1 is LNHDA and CDR2 is SQIVND in the germline V gene (reference sequence). Deletions cut 5 bases from V and 6 bases from J, with 16 bases between. This CDR3 is 14 amino acids long. CDR3 nucleotides: TGTGCCAGTAGTCTCACAGGCGGGGCCGCTGAAGCTTTCTTT. Protein product: CASSLTGGAAEAFF.

The chain uses TRBV6-1 and TRBJ2-3; 7 bases are a match to TRBD2. Losses at the gene ends were 2 bases for V and 2 bases for J; bases not matched to a gene: 4. This CDR3 is 15 amino acids long. In germline, CDR1 is MNHNS, CDR2 SASEGT. The CDR3 here is CASSELAGDTDTQYF. The CDR3 bases are TGTGCCAGCAGTGAATTGGCGGGGGACACAGATACGCAGTATTTT.

J is TRBJ1-2 and V is TRBV11-2; a possible D gene is TRBD1 (6 bases). Germline assignment: CDR1 SGHAT and CDR2 FQNNGV. This CDR3 has 14 residues. Trimming left V 3 bases short and J 5 bases short, with 13 bases between. CDR3 coding DNA: TGTGCCAGCAGCTTTATGACAGGAGCTTATGGCTACACCTTC. Its protein is CASSFMTGAYGYTF.

V and J are TRBV11-1 and TRBJ1-1; D call uncertain. The CDR3 has 14 residues. Trimming left V 6 bases short and J 1 base short, with 12 bases between. The germline V gene has CDR1 SGHAT and CDR2 FQDESV (reference sequence). The CDR3, as DNA: TGTGCCAGCAGTCCCCGGTTCGGGAACACTGAAGCTTTCTTT. The encoded protein is CASSPRFGNTEAFF.

This chain connects TRBV12-3 or TRBV12-4 to TRBJ1-2; D possibly corresponds to TRBD1 (5 bases). This CDR3 region has 13 residues. V was clipped by 5 bases and J by 1 base, with 8 bases between them. The CDR3 here is CASSQQDNYGYTF. As DNA, the CDR3 is TGTGCCAGCAGTCAACAGGATAACTATGGCTACACCTTC.

The CDR3 nucleotides read TGTGCCACCAGTGAGGCGGATAGCGGTTCGGTCGATACGCAGTATTTT. Translated: CATSEADSGSVDTQYF. The J gene is TRBJ2-3, the V gene TRBV24-1, with D perhaps matching TRBD2 (6 bases). Trimming shortened V by 4 bases and J by 6 bases, and 19 bases separated the two germline ends. Germline loops: CDR1 KGHDR, CDR2 SFDVKD. CDR3 length equals 16 residues.

This chain connects TRBV7-9 to TRBJ2-1; the match to TRBD2 covers 9 bases. This CDR3 spans 18 amino acids. The germline gives CDR1 SEHNR, CDR2 FQNEAQ (reference sequence). The trim removed 4 bases at V and 1 base at J, leaving 11 bases unmatched. CDR3 region: CASSWGPLAGLSYNEQFF. The CDR3 DNA follows: TGTGCCAGCAGCTGGGGGCCCCTAGCGGGGCTATCCTACAATGAGCAGTTCTTC.

The V call is TRBV5-1, the J call TRBJ2-1, with a possible D match to TRBD1 (5 bases). Germline V gives CDR1 SGHRS, CDR2 YFSETQ. V lost 3 bases and J lost 0, with 10 bases in between. The CDR3 runs to 15 residues. The CDR3: CASSSTGFSYNEQFF. CDR3 DNA: TGCGCCAGCAGCTCCACAGGTTTCTCCTACAATGAGCAGTTCTTC.

The chain carries TRBV6-1 and TRBJ1-1; D is perhaps TRBD1 (5 bases). V gave up 1 base and J gave up 0 bases, with 18 bases separating them. Looked up from germline, CDR1 is MNHNS and CDR2 is SASEGT. This CDR3 has 18 residues. The CDR3 DNA is TGTGCCAGCAGTGAAGTATGGGCAGGGCGCTACTTGAACACTGAAGCTTTCTTT. It codes for CASSEVWAGRYLNTEAFF.

This chain joins TRBV12-3 or TRBV12-4 and TRBJ1-1; D is ambiguous. CDR3 length: 12 amino acids. V lost 4 bases and J lost 10, with 13 bases in between. The CDR3 sequence: CASSSPSVVAFF. The CDR3 DNA sequence: TGTGCCAGCAGTTCCCCTTCGGTTGTAGCTTTCTTT.

Details on this clone: The same CDR3 can be traced to other DNA sequences in this sample. This chain joins TRBV6-5 and TRBJ1-2, with D tentatively TRBD1 (5 bases). This CDR3 comprises 12 residues. Trimming shortened V by 6 bases and J by 3 bases, and 8 bases separated the two germline ends. From germline, CDR1 is MNHEY and CDR2 SVGAGI. This CDR3 reads CASSTGDYGYTF. The CDR3 nucleotides read TGTGCCAGCAGCACAGGAGACTATGGCTACACCTTC.

The sample holds a few counts of this clone. V gene TRBV7-8 combines with J gene TRBJ1-5; D may be TRBD1 (5 bases). The V end lost 4 bases, the J end lost 10 bases, and 14 bases lay between the germline ends. Germline V CDR1 and CDR2: SGHVS, FQNEAQ. This CDR3 has 13 amino acids. The CDR3, as DNA: TGTGCCAGCAGCTCCGCGGGGGTTGGCCCCCAGCATTTT. It encodes CASSSAGVGPQHF.

The V and J genes are TRBV5-5 and TRBJ1-6; D ambiguous. There are 15 residues in the CDR3. The V end was cut by 0 bases, the J end by 9 bases, with 13 bases between. The germline gives CDR1 SGHKS, CDR2 YYEKEE (reference sequence). The CDR3 DNA reads as TGTGCCAGCAGCTTGGGCAGGCGTCCTGTTTCACCCCTCCACTTT. Protein: CASSLGRRPVSPLHF.

The V gene is TRBV4-2, the J gene TRBJ1-2, with 8 bases aligning to TRBD1. Germline V gives CDR1 LGHNA, CDR2 YNFKEQ. Germline trimming cut 4 bases from V and 7 bases from J; bases unmatched to any gene: 11. CDR3 length: 15 residues. CDR3 in amino acids: CASSPLSQGAIGYTF. The CDR3 coding sequence is TGTGCCAGCAGCCCTTTATCCCAGGGGGCTATTGGCTACACCTTC.

CDR3 region: CASSESLPSTRNEQFF. The CDR3, as DNA: TGTGCCAGCTCCGAGTCTTTGCCTAGCACCCGCAATGAGCAGTTCTTC. The J gene is TRBJ2-1, the V gene TRBV5-4; weak D call: TRBD2 (5 bases). In germline, CDR1 is SGHNT, CDR2 YYREEE (reference sequence). The length of the CDR3 is 16 residues. Trimming left V 7 bases short and J 6 bases short, with 23 bases between.

CDR3 bases: TGTGCCTGGAGTAGATCCAGGACAGCTAACTATGGCTACACCTTC. Protein sequence: CAWSRSRTANYGYTF. The chain uses TRBV30 and TRBJ1-2, with D perhaps TRBD1 (6 bases). Germline V CDR1 and CDR2: GTSNPN, SVGIG (reference sequence). The CDR3 is made up of 15 amino acids. Trimming stripped 2 bases from V and 0 bases from J, with 13 bases between.

The CDR3 DNA follows: TGTGCCAGCAGTGGTAACAGGGGATTCTACGAGCAGTACTTC. It codes for CASSGNRGFYEQYF. The chain joins TRBV2 to TRBJ2-7; 7 bases match TRBD1. The CDR3 is made up of 14 amino acids. CDR1 is SNHLY and CDR2 is FYNNEI in the germline V gene. V trimming: 4 bases; J trimming: 3 bases; junction bases outside the gene matches: 6.

DNA for the CDR3: TGTGCCAGCAGTTTGGACAGGTACTTTAGGGAGCAGTACTTC. As protein: CASSLDRYFREQYF. The chain is built from TRBV27 and TRBJ2-7, with TRBD1 identical over 7 bases. CDR3 size: 14 residues. CDR1 MNHEY and CDR2 SMNVEV come from the germline V gene (reference sequence). V shed 3 bases and J 7 bases; nucleotides not matched to a gene: 9.

The chain uses TRBV9 and TRBJ1-2; 7 bases agree with TRBD1. Germline CDR1 SGDLS, CDR2 YYNGEE. The CDR3 has 15 amino acids. Trimming cost V 4 bases and J 8 bases; bases outside gene matches: 14. The CDR3 sequence: CASSTEQGTVGGYTF. Written as DNA, the CDR3 is TGTGCCAGCAGCACCGAACAGGGGACCGTTGGCGGCTACACCTTC.

This sequence joins TRBV4-2 and TRBJ1-6; 7 bases are shared with TRBD1. The length of the CDR3 is 17 residues. The germline CDR1 and CDR2 sequences are LGHNA and YNFKEQ. Germline trimming cut 7 bases from V and 7 bases from J; bases unmatched to any gene: 16. The CDR3 protein is CASTPGTDNNGNSPLHF. The CDR3 nucleotides read TGTGCCAGCACCCCCGGGACAGATAATAATGGAAATTCACCCCTCCACTTT.

The DNA for the CDR3 is TGTGCCAGAAGCTCCAGGGTTTGTGACAATCAGCCCCAGCATTTT. Protein sequence: CARSSRVCDNQPQHF. The J gene is TRBJ1-5, the V gene TRBV5-3, with a weak D call TRBD1 (5 bases). TRBV5-3 is filed as an ORF, its function uncertain. The CDR3 sequence is 15 residues long. V lost 3 bases and J lost 3, with 13 bases in between.

The chain uses TRBV30 and TRBJ1-2, with TRBD1 identical over 9 bases. The CDR3 runs to 14 residues. The germline CDR1 and CDR2 sequences are GTSNPN and SVGIG (reference sequence). The trim removed 3 bases at V and 5 bases at J, leaving 7 bases unmatched. The chain's CDR3 is CAWRRQGVGYGYTF. The CDR3, as DNA: TGTGCCTGGAGGAGACAGGGGGTCGGGTATGGCTACACCTTC. Looking up the rest from reference TRBV30 and TRBJ1-2 gives the full variable domain: SQTIHQWPATLVQPVGSPLSLECTVEGTSNPNLYWYRQAAGRGLQLLFYSVGIGQISSEVPQNLSASRPQDRQFILSSKKLLLSDSGFYLCAWRRQGVGYGYTFGSGTRLTVV.

Remarks on this clone: At the DNA level, this CDR3 is encoded by other sequences in the same sample as well. The V gene is TRBV7-2, the J gene TRBJ1-1; TRBD1 matches 8 bases. The CDR3 length is 13 residues. The J segment lost 4 bases and the V segment lost 5 bases, leaving 3 bases of the junction unmatched. Looked up from germline, CDR1 is SGHTA and CDR2 is FQGNSA. The CDR3, as DNA: TGTGCCAGCAGCCTTACAGGGGGCACTGAAGCTTTCTTT. Its translation: CASSLTGGTEAFF.

The chain links TRBV10-1 to TRBJ2-2; 8 nucleotides match TRBD2. The CDR3 extends over 15 amino acids. Germline CDR1 and CDR2: WNHNN and SYGVQD (reference sequence). With 5 bases clipped from V and 7 bases from J, the junction kept 9 bases outside the gene matches. The CDR3 coding sequence is TGCGCCAGCAGTCAGATTAGCGGGGTTGGCGGGGAGCTGTTTTTT. Amino acid sequence: CASSQISGVGGELFF.

The chain is built from TRBV5-1 and TRBJ1-1; D gene unclear. Germline lookup yields CDR1 SGHRS and CDR2 YFSETQ. V lost 0 bases, J lost 3 bases, and 9 bases lay in between. This CDR3 contains 14 residues. The CDR3 bases are TGCGCCAGCAGCTTGGCAGGATTACACACTGAAGCTTTCTTT. This sequence encodes CASSLAGLHTEAFF.

The V gene is TRBV11-1, the J gene TRBJ1-1; D is uncertain. V was pared by 4 bases and J by 5 bases, with 8 bases between. Germline lookup yields CDR1 SGHAT and CDR2 FQDESV (reference sequence). The length of the CDR3 is 12 residues. Written as DNA, the CDR3 is TGTGCCAGCAGCTCGAGGGATACTGAAGCTTTCTTT. Translation: CASSSRDTEAFF.

The chain couples TRBV5-8 to TRBJ1-1; 10 bases are shared with TRBD1. J gave up 9 bases and V 4 bases, and 9 bases lay outside the gene matches. The CDR3 has 14 amino acids. Germline V gives CDR1 SGHTS, CDR2 YDEGEE. CDR3 DNA: TGTGCCAGCAGCCCGACCGGGACAGGGGTTAAAGCTTTCTTT. Translation: CASSPTGTGVKAFF. The entire variable domain, with the rest obtained from reference TRBV5-8 and TRBJ1-1, is as follows: EAGVTQSPTHLIKTRGQQATLRCSPISGHTSVYWYQQALGLGLQFLLWYDEGEERNRGNFPPRFSGRQFPNYSSELNVNALELEDSALYLCASSPTGTGVKAFFGQGTRLTVV.

This clone was seen a single time. The chain couples TRBV2 to TRBJ1-1; possibly TRBD1 for D (6 bases). The germline V gene encodes CDR1 SNHLY and CDR2 FYNNEI. The CDR3 has 13 amino acids. Trimming removed 6 bases from V and 0 bases from J, with 8 bases in between. The CDR3 loop is CASSRDMNTEAFF. CDR3 nucleotide sequence: TGTGCCAGCAGCCGGGACATGAACACTGAAGCTTTCTTT.

About this clone: Relative to the germline gene, one junction end is altered; a read error may explain this. The genes are TRBV6-2 or TRBV6-3 and TRBJ1-4; D perhaps matches TRBD1 (6 bases). Germline V lookup: CDR1 MNHEY, CDR2 SVGEGT. The CDR3 consists of 19 residues. The chain's CDR3 is CASSYSGTPTPATNEKLFF. CDR3 sequence (DNA): TGTGCCAGCAGCTACTCCGGGACACCCACACCTGCAACTAATGAAAAACTGTTTTTT.